This TCR beta chain was identified during a study of blood T cell repertoires in COVID-19. Overall study context: The United States, Italy and Spain supplied acute and convalescent COVID-19 samples. PBMCs, B-cell-depleted T cells, or T cells provided the cDNA or gDNA that made up the material.

In the source study's methods: Reference gene primer amplification in the assay estimated nucleated cell counts. Profiled with immunoSEQ multiplex PCR; TCRdb holds only in-frame clones, not every one. V and J calls and clone size are copied from that table; D and trimming were computed from the DNA. The sample contains roughly 90,000 clones, 80% to 90% of which appear only once. The trim removed 4 bases at V and 0 bases at J, leaving 4 bases unmatched. CDR1 and CDR2 from the germline V gene are KGHSH and LQKENI. This CDR3 contains 15 residues. This sequence originates from a human donor in a cohort sampled during active COVID-19. What was sequenced was peripheral blood. This chain links TRBV18 with TRBJ2-7, with TRBD2 matching over 9 bases. The CDR3 region is CASSRRTSDSYEQYF. The CDR3 DNA is TGTGCCAGCTCACGACGGACTAGCGACTCCTACGAGCAGTACTTC.